A selection of T cell receptor beta chains follows, all from one sample in a study of cytomegalovirus exposure and HLA in healthy donors. Method: immunoSEQ multiplex PCR; TCRdb's copy keeps in-frame clones and lacks some. The profile covers some 200,000 clones, with roughly 84% appearing a single time and around 1.5% taken by the ten largest. Sequences were obtained from PBMCs. The receptor set was obtained from a girl between 5 and 17 years old in good health and CMV-seronegative. Each CDR3 is given with its conserved first and last residue. The D gene is left open where the match is weak. Some rows have no size entry. The others give once, few or many, or a class for an expanded clone.

CDR3 DNA	CDR3 protein	V gene	J gene	D gene	clone size
TGCGCCAGCAGCTTGGGCTCCGGGACAGGGGGATTTTCTGGAAACACCATATATTTT	CASSLGSGTGGFSGNTIYF	TRBV5-1	TRBJ1-3	TRBD1	NA
TGTGCCAGCAGTCTAGGGGTCCGGCCGCCCACTGAAGCTTTCTTT	CASSLGVRPPTEAFF	TRBV28	TRBJ1-1	NA	NA
TGTGCCAGCAGTTTATCTAGACTCGTAAACCTCGAGCAGTACTTC	CASSLSRLVNLEQYF	TRBV27	TRBJ2-7	NA	NA
TGTGCCAGCATCCCCCAGGGAGGGACCTACGAGCAGTACTTC	CASIPQGGTYEQYF	TRBV28	TRBJ2-7	TRBD2	NA
TGTGCCACTATCCGGGACAGGGGCGTCTCTGGGGCCAACGTCCTGACTTTC	CATIRDRGVSGANVLTF	TRBV28	TRBJ2-6	TRBD1	NA
TGTGCCAGCAGCGTAGGTTTGGGGGCAGGTAATGAAAAACTGTTTTTT	CASSVGLGAGNEKLFF	TRBV9	TRBJ1-4	NA	NA
TGTGCCAGCAGGGGGACGGGACAGCCGAACTACTACGAGCAGTACTTC	CASRGTGQPNYYEQYF	TRBV28	TRBJ2-7	TRBD1	few
TGCGCCAGCAGCCAAGATCGGATCAGGGGGCCGCAAGAGACCCAGTACTTC	CASSQDRIRGPQETQYF	TRBV4-1	TRBJ2-5	TRBD1	NA
TGTGCCAGCTCAGGGCTCTCCTACAATGAGCAGTTCTTC	CASSGLSYNEQFF	TRBV18	TRBJ2-1	NA	NA
TGTGCCAGCAGCACCGGACAGCTCCAAGAGACCCAGTACTTC	CASSTGQLQETQYF	TRBV5-4	TRBJ2-5	NA	NA
TGTGCCACCAGCAATGGGCAGGGGCTATTTCGTGGCAATCAGCCCCAGCATTTT	CATSNGQGLFRGNQPQHF	TRBV15	TRBJ1-5	NA	NA
TGTGCCATCAGGTCGTGGGGGGGAGGGCAAGAGACCCAGTACTTC	CAIRSWGGGQETQYF	TRBV28	TRBJ2-5	TRBD2	NA
TGTGCCATCCGACAGGGGGGGTATAGCAATCAGCCCCAGCATTTT	CAIRQGGYSNQPQHF	TRBV27	TRBJ1-5	TRBD1	NA
TGTGCCAGCAGCTCTCCAGGCGGGGGGTACGAGCAGTACTTC	CASSSPGGGYEQYF	TRBV7-2	TRBJ2-7	TRBD2	once
TGTGCCTGGATCACCCTAGCGGGAGGAGAGACCCAGTACTTC	CAWITLAGGETQYF	TRBV30	TRBJ2-5	TRBD2	NA
TGTGCCAGCAGTTTCGCGGGCAACACTGAAGCTTTCTTT	CASSFAGNTEAFF	TRBV27	TRBJ1-1	NA	NA
TGTGCCAGCACCAAAGGGGGTTACACTGAAGCTTTCTTT	CASTKGGYTEAFF	TRBV28	TRBJ1-1	NA	NA
TGCGCCAGCAGCCAACAACCAGGGTTGGGGGAGACCCAGTACTTC	CASSQQPGLGETQYF	TRBV4-3	TRBJ2-5	NA	NA
TGTGCCAGCGCGAGGCTCGGAGGGGTAGCCAAAAACATTCAGTACTTC	CASARLGGVAKNIQYF	TRBV14	TRBJ2-4	NA	few
TGTGCCAGCAGTTTGGGGGCCGGGGGGGCCCGATCTATGAACACTGAAGCTTTCTTT	CASSLGAGGARSMNTEAFF	TRBV2	TRBJ1-1	NA	medium-sized
TGTTCCAGCAGCCTCCAGTCGGGAGAGTACCAAGAGACCCAGTACTTC	CSSSLQSGEYQETQYF	TRBV7-9	TRBJ2-5	NA	NA
TGTGCCAGCAGTGCCAGCGGGGGGGCAAGCACAGATACGCAGTATTTT	CASSASGGASTDTQYF	TRBV6-1	TRBJ2-3	TRBD2	NA
TGTGCCAGCAGTTTACGGGGGACCCCTGAAGCTTTCTTT	CASSLRGTPEAFF	TRBV28	TRBJ1-1	NA	once
TGTGCCAGCAGTGAAACAGGGGTCTACGAGCAGTACTTC	CASSETGVYEQYF	TRBV6-1	TRBJ2-7	TRBD1	NA